The 17 T cell receptor beta chains below all came from one sample that was sequenced in a study of cytomegalovirus exposure and HLA in healthy donors. The assay was immunoSEQ multiplex PCR, and TCRdb's table has in-frame clones only and misses some. The sample includes about 55,000 clones, around 90% seen only once; the top ten take roughly 3%. Sequencing was done on a sample of PBMCs. These receptor sequences come from a man aged 18 to 35 in good health and CMV-seronegative.

The chain is built from TRBV6-5 and TRBJ1-1; tentative D call: TRBD1 (5 bases). Germline-derived CDR1 and CDR2 are MNHEY and SVGAGI. The CDR3 contains 15 residues. V lost 0 bases to trimming and J lost 5 bases, with 13 bases between them. Here the CDR3 reads CASSYSRGGRTEAFF. The DNA of the CDR3 is TGTGCCAGCAGTTACTCTCGGGGCGGGAGAACTGAAGCTTTCTTT.

The V call is TRBV28, the J call TRBJ1-5; 7 bases are shared with TRBD1. V trimming: 2 bases; J trimming: 2 bases; junction bases outside the gene matches: 3. CDR1 and CDR2 from the germline V gene are MDHEN and SYDVKM. The CDR3 covers 15 residues. CDR3 residues: CASSLAGGRNQPQHF. The CDR3 DNA reads TGTGCCAGCAGTTTAGCAGGGGGACGCAATCAGCCCCAGCATTTT. Full variable domain (outside the CDR3, taken from reference TRBV28 and TRBJ1-5): DVKVTQSSRYLVKRTGEKVFLECVQDMDHENMFWYRQDPGLGLRLIYFSYDVKMKEKGDIPEGYSVSREKKERFSLILESASTNQTSMYLCASSLAGGRNQPQHFGDGTRLSIL.

The chain joins TRBV18 to TRBJ2-4, with TRBD1 matching over 10 bases. The CDR3 is made up of 14 amino acids. J gave up 9 bases and V 3 bases, and 5 bases lay outside the gene matches. CDR1 KGHSH and CDR2 LQKENI come from the germline V gene. CDR3 nucleotides: TGTGCCAGCTCACCGGGACAGGGGTCTGGCATTCAGTACTTC. As protein: CASSPGQGSGIQYF.

The count of this clone is one. The CDR3 nucleotides are TGTGCCAGCAGCTTAAATAGACAGGGCGGAAACACCATATATTTT. As protein: CASSLNRQGGNTIYF. J is TRBJ1-3 and V is TRBV5-6, with 7 bases that match TRBD1. CDR1 is SGHDT and CDR2 is YYEEEE in the germline V gene. The CDR3 length is 15 residues. With 2 bases clipped from V and 4 bases from J, the junction kept 6 bases outside the gene matches.

The gene calls are TRBV5-1 and TRBJ2-1, with 7 bases that match TRBD1. CDR3 length equals 15 residues. With 6 bases clipped from V and 6 bases from J, the junction kept 12 bases outside the gene matches. Germline loops: CDR1 SGHRS, CDR2 YFSETQ. The CDR3, as DNA: TGCGCCAGCACCAGGGGGACCCGCTACGGCAATGAGCAGTTCTTC. This encodes CASTRGTRYGNEQFF.

The V call is TRBV30, the J call TRBJ2-7, with D possibly matching TRBD2 (5 bases). The CDR3 covers 11 residues. Looked up from germline, CDR1 is GTSNPN and CDR2 is SVGIG (reference sequence). V was shortened by 5 bases and J by 3 bases, with 8 bases between the two germline ends. CDR3 sequence (DNA): TGTGCCTGGGCCACTAGCTACGAGCAGTACTTC. Amino acids: CAWATSYEQYF.

This chain joins TRBV30 and TRBJ2-2, with D tentatively TRBD1 (5 bases). CDR3 size: 12 residues. Germline CDR1 and CDR2: GTSNPN and SVGIG (reference sequence). Trimming shortened V by 3 bases and J by 6 bases, and 8 bases separated the two germline ends. The CDR3 coding sequence is TGTGCCTGGAGACAGGCGGCCGGGGAGCTGTTTTTT. Its translation: CAWRQAAGELFF.

In this sample, this clone turned up a few times. The genes are TRBV6-4 and TRBJ2-2; D uncertain. The germline V gene encodes CDR1 MRHNA and CDR2 SNTAGT. The V gene lost 2 bases and the J gene lost 6 bases, with 7 bases spanning the gap. The CDR3 has 13 residues. The CDR3 spells CASSDPPAGELFF. CDR3 DNA: TGTGCCAGCAGTGACCCCCCGGCCGGGGAGCTGTTTTTT.

The rearrangement uses TRBV11-2 and TRBJ2-2, with TRBD1 identical over 9 bases. Germline V gene sequence: CDR1 SGHAT, CDR2 FQNNGV. The CDR3 spans 16 residues. With 4 bases clipped from V and 4 bases from J, the junction kept 7 bases outside the gene matches. As DNA, the CDR3 is TGTGCCAGCAGCTCCCCGGGACAGGGAGGCACCGGGGAGCTGTTTTTT. Its translation is CASSSPGQGGTGELFF.

The chain recombines TRBV14 with TRBJ1-2; D gene unclear. V was trimmed by 0 bases and J by 8 bases, leaving 13 bases between them. The CDR3 length is 14 residues. Germline V gene sequence: CDR1 SGHDN, CDR2 FVKESK. The CDR3 sequence: CASSQDSTGRGYTF. CDR3 in DNA: TGTGCCAGCAGCCAAGATTCGACGGGGAGAGGCTACACCTTC. The full variable domain, its missing parts supplied by reference TRBV14 and TRBJ1-2, is EAGVTQFPSHSVIEKGQTVTLRCDPISGHDNLYWYRRVMGKEIKFLLHFVKESKQDESGMPNNRFLAERTGGTYSTLKVQPAELEDSGVYFCASSQDSTGRGYTFGSGTRLTVV.

The J gene is TRBJ2-7, the V gene TRBV29-1, with TRBD2 matching 13 bases. Germline CDR1 SQVTM, CDR2 ANQGSEA. The CDR3 covers 15 residues. Trimming cost V 6 bases and J 3 bases; bases outside gene matches: 8. Here the CDR3 reads CSVTGTSGTIYEQYF. The CDR3 DNA is TGCAGCGTGACCGGGACTAGCGGGACCATCTACGAGCAGTACTTC.

The chain links TRBV28 to TRBJ2-5; 10 bases are shared with TRBD2. The CDR3 is 17 amino acids. V shed 4 bases and J 2 bases; nucleotides not matched to a gene: 10. Germline V lookup: CDR1 MDHEN, CDR2 SYDVKM. Here the CDR3 DNA reads TGTGCCAGCAGTTATGCTTTAGCGGGAGGAAAACAAGAGACCCAGTACTTC. It is translated as CASSYALAGGKQETQYF.

This chain links TRBV7-9 with TRBJ1-2; 7 nucleotides line up with TRBD1. CDR1 is SEHNR and CDR2 is FQNEAQ in the germline V gene (reference sequence). J lost 7 bases, V lost 1 base, and 12 bases had no gene match. CDR3 length: 16 amino acids. CDR3 residues: CASSLEVAGGGSGYTF. The CDR3 region has the DNA TGTGCCAGCAGCTTAGAAGTGGCGGGAGGGGGCTCTGGCTACACCTTC.

V and J are TRBV6-5 and TRBJ1-1; D unclear. This CDR3 comprises 14 residues. Germline V lookup: CDR1 MNHEY, CDR2 SVGAGI. The V gene lost 2 bases and the J gene lost 4 bases, with 11 bases spanning the gap. The CDR3 nucleotides read TGTGCCAGCAGTTACGAGATACCCCCCACTGAAGCTTTCTTT. Its protein is CASSYEIPPTEAFF.

The chain joins TRBV5-1 to TRBJ2-7, with 7 positions matching TRBD2. CDR1 is SGHRS, CDR2 YFSETQ, per germline. V lost 3 bases to trimming and J lost 5 bases; unmatched junction nucleotides: 11. This CDR3 region has 15 residues. For the CDR3, the DNA is TGCGCCAGCAGCTCCCCGGGGAGGGCCATGGACGAGCAGTACTTC. Translating gives CASSSPGRAMDEQYF.

This clone was detected once. The rearrangement links TRBV2 to TRBJ2-2; possible D gene TRBD2, 6 bases. Germline CDR1 reads SNHLY; CDR2 reads FYNNEI. Trimming removed 7 bases from V and 4 bases from J, with 10 bases in between. CDR3 length: 13 amino acids. CDR3 region: CASTERATGELFF. CDR3 bases: TGTGCCAGCACCGAGCGGGCCACCGGGGAGCTGTTTTTT.

The chain uses TRBV6-1 and TRBJ1-2; weak D call: TRBD1 (6 bases). Germline assignment: CDR1 MNHNS and CDR2 SASEGT. The CDR3 totals 14 residues. Trimming shortened V by 4 bases and J by 5 bases, and 14 bases separated the two germline ends. In nucleotides, the CDR3 is TGTGCCAGCAGTGGCGGACAGACTTATTATGGCTACACCTTC. Its translation is CASSGGQTYYGYTF.